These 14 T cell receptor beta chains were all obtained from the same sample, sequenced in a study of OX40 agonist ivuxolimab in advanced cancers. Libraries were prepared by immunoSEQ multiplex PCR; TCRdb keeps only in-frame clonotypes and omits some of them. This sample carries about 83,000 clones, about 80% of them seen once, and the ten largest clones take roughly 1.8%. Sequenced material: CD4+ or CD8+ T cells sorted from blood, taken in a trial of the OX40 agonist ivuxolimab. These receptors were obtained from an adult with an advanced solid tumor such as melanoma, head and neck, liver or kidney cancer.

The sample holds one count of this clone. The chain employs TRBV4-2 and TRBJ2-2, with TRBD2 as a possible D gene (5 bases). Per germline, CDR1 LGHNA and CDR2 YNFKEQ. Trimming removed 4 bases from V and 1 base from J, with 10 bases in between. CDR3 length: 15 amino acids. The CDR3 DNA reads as TGTGCCAGCAGCCGGGAGAGCGGGAACACCGGGGAGCTGTTTTTT. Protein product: CASSRESGNTGELFF.

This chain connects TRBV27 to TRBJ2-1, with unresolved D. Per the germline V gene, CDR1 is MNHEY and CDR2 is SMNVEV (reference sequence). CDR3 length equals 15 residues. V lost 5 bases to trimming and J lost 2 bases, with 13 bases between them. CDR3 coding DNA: TGTGCCAGCAGTCCTATGGCCCAACCCTACAATGAGCAGTTCTTC. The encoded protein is CASSPMAQPYNEQFF.

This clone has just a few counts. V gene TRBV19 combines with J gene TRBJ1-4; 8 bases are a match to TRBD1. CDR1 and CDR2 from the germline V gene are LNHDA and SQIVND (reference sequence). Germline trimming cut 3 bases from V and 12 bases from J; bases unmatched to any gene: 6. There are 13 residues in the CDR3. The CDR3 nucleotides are TGTGCCAGTAGTATCCTCGGACAGGGTGAACTGTTTTTT. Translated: CASSILGQGELFF.

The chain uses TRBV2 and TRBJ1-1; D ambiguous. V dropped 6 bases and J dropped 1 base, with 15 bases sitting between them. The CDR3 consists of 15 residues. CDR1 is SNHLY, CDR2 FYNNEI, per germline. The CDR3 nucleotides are TGTGCCAGCAGCGTCACCCTACAGTGGAACACTGAAGCTTTCTTT. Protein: CASSVTLQWNTEAFF.

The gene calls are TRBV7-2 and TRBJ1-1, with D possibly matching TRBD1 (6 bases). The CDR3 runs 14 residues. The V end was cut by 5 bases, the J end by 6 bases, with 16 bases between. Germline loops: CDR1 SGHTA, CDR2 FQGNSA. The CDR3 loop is CASSISGAFSEAFF. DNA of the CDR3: TGTGCCAGCAGCATTTCGGGGGCTTTCTCTGAAGCTTTCTTT.

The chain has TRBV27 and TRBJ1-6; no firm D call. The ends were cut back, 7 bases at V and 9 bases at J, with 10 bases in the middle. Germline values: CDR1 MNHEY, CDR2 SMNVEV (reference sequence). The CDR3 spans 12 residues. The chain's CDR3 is CASKVLGSPLHF. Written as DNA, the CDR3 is TGTGCCAGCAAGGTATTGGGTTCACCCCTCCACTTT.

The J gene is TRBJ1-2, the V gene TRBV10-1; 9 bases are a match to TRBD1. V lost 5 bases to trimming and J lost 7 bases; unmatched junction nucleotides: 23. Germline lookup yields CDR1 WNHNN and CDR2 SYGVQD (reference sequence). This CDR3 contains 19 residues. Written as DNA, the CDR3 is TGCGCCAGCAGTAACGAACCCGGGACAGGGTGTTCTTGGACCTGTGGCTACACCTTC. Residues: CASSNEPGTGCSWTCGYTF.

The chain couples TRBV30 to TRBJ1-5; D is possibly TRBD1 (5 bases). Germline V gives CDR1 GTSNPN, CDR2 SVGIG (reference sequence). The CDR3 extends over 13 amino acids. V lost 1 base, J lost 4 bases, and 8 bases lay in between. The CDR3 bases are TGTGCCTGGAGTGCACAGGTTAATCAGCCCCAGCATTTT. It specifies CAWSAQVNQPQHF.

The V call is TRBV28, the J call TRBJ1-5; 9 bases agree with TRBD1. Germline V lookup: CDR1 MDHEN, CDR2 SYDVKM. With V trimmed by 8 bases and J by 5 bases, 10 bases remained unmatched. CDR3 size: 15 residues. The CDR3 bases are TGTGCCAGCGTTGCGCCGGGACAGGGCCATCAGCCCCAGCATTTT. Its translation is CASVAPGQGHQPQHF.

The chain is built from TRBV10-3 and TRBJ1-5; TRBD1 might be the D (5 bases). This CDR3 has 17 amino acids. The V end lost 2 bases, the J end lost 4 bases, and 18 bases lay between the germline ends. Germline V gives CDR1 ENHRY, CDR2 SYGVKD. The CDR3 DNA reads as TGTGCCATCAGTGAGGCTTTGTGGAGGGGTCGGAATCAGCCCCAGCATTTT. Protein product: CAISEALWRGRNQPQHF.

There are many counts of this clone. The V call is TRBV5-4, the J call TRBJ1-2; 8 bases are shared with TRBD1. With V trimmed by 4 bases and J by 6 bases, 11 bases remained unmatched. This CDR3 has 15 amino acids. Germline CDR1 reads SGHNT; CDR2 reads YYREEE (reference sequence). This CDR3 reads CASSHPRTGRDGYTF. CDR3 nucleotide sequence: TGTGCCAGCAGCCACCCTAGGACAGGGCGAGATGGCTACACCTTC.

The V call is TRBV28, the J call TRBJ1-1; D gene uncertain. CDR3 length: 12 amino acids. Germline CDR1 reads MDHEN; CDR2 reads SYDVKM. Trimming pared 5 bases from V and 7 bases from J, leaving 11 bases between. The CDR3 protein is CASSPPSREAFF. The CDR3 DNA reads TGTGCCAGCAGTCCTCCGAGCCGTGAAGCTTTCTTT.

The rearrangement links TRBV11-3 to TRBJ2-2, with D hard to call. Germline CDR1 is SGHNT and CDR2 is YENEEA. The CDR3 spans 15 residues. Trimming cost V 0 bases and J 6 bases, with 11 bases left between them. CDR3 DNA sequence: TGTGCCAGCAGCTTAGAAGGCACGAGAGCCGGGGAGCTGTTTTTT. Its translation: CASSLEGTRAGELFF. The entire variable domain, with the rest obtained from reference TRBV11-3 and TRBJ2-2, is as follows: EAGVVQSPRYKIIEKKQPVAFWCNPISGHNTLYWYLQNLGQGPELLIRYENEEAVDDSQLPKDRFSAERLKGVDSTLKIQPAELGDSAVYLCASSLEGTRAGELFFGEGSRLTVL.

This chain's CDR3 is CASSLWGQPTEAFF. CDR3 DNA sequence: TGTGCCAGCAGTTTATGGGGACAGCCCACTGAAGCTTTCTTT. This chain connects TRBV28 to TRBJ1-1; 7 positions match TRBD1. Germline values: CDR1 MDHEN, CDR2 SYDVKM. This CDR3 comprises 14 residues. V shed 0 bases, J shed 4 bases, and the junction held 2 bases outside the gene matches.